This paragraph covers one T cell receptor beta chain sequence. Study processing details: Amplifying reference gene primers gave estimates of nucleated cell counts. Data came from immunoSEQ multiplex PCR; TCRdb stores just in-frame clones and leaves some out. V, J and clone size are those of that table, while D and trimming were read from the DNA. The table includes roughly 150,000 clones, roughly 80% detected once. This specimen comes from a study of blood T cell repertoires in COVID-19. Whole-study context: The United States, Italy and Spain provided the acute and convalescent COVID-19 samples. PBMCs, B-cell-depleted T cells, or T cells provided the cDNA or gDNA that made up the material.

Germline values: CDR1 GTSNPN, CDR2 SVGIG (reference sequence). This CDR3 contains 15 residues. V lost 2 bases, J lost 6 bases, and 7 bases stayed unmatched. The specimen sequenced was peripheral blood. The chain carries TRBV30 and TRBJ1-6; 7 positions match TRBD1. The clonotype comes from a woman older than 75 with acute or convalescent COVID-19. The CDR3 coding sequence is TGTGCCTGGAGTCAGACAGGGCTGGGTAATTCACCCCTCCACTTT. Protein sequence: CAWSQTGLGNSPLHF.